A single sample gave rise to the 10 T cell receptor beta chains below, sequenced in a study of low-dose radiotherapy and immunotherapy resistance in tumors. Regarding time point: before trial treatment. Amplification of TCRs used a constant-region primer and V-primer adapter for about 21 PCR cycles. TCRdb fed the reads into MiXCR, producing one record per CDR3 protein. Of some 45,000 distinct CDR3 sequences listed, 10% to 15% were seen once; the top ten hold approximately 6.2%. The sequencing used PBMCs, collected before treatment. Receptors were obtained from a female donor with ovarian cancer.

This clonotype has ten or more counts. This chain joins TRBV7-3 and TRBJ1-1; D might be TRBD1 (6 bases). Germline CDR1 SGHTA, CDR2 FQGTGA. V was pared by 0 bases and J by 6 bases, with 11 bases between. CDR3 length equals 14 residues. CDR3 amino acids: CASSLTGGTSEAFF. In DNA form, the CDR3 reads TGTGCCAGCAGCTTAACGGGGGGGACATCTGAAGCTTTCTTT. The full variable domain, with the rest looked up from reference TRBV7-3 and TRBJ1-1, is GAGVSQTPSNKVTEKGKYVELRCDPISGHTALYWYRQSLGQGPEFLIYFQGTGAADDSGLPNDRFFAVRPEGSVSTLKIQRTERGDSAVYLCASSLTGGTSEAFFGQGTRLTVV.

At least ten counts were recorded for this clonotype. The chain links TRBV4-2 to TRBJ2-1, with TRBD2 matching 7 bases. V was pared by 0 bases and J by 0 bases, with 5 bases of the junction left unmatched. This CDR3 spans 17 amino acids. Looked up from germline, CDR1 is LGHNA and CDR2 is YNFKEQ. DNA of the CDR3: TGTGCCAGCAGCCAAGATCTGGGCGGGAGCTCCTACAATGAGCAGTTCTTC. Its protein is CASSQDLGGSSYNEQFF.

The sample holds one count of this clonotype. V is TRBV10-3 and J is TRBJ1-2; no clear D gene. V lost 2 bases to trimming and J lost 2 bases, with 6 bases between them. The CDR3 runs to 13 residues. Germline V gene data show CDR1 as ENHRY and CDR2 as SYGVKD. Written as DNA, the CDR3 is TGTGCCATCAGTGAGGCTGAGAACTATGGCTACACCTTC. This translates into CAISEAENYGYTF.

The chain recombines TRBV29-1 with TRBJ1-1; 8 bases line up with TRBD1. V lost 5 bases and J lost 4; bases outside the gene matches: 6. This CDR3 is built from 13 residues. Germline-derived CDR1 and CDR2 are SQVTM and ANQGSEA. CDR3 DNA: TGCAGCGTTAGGTCAGGGGGCCTCACTGAAGCTTTCTTT. Translated: CSVRSGGLTEAFF.

This clonotype was seen at least ten times. The rearrangement joins TRBV2 to TRBJ2-7, with D uncertain. The CDR3 runs to 13 residues. CDR1 is SNHLY, CDR2 FYNNEI, per germline. V was cut by 6 bases and J by 6 bases, with 15 bases left in between. The CDR3: CASRRKSPGEQYF. CDR3 DNA sequence: TGTGCCAGCAGAAGAAAGAGTCCGGGCGAGCAGTACTTC.

This clonotype was recorded many times. The J gene is TRBJ2-3, the V gene TRBV20-1; 12 bases match TRBD2. The germline V gene encodes CDR1 DFQATT and CDR2 SNEGSKA (reference sequence). V trimming: 5 bases; J trimming: 5 bases; junction bases outside the gene matches: 8. CDR3 length equals 15 residues. The CDR3 sequence: CSADDLAGGEDTQYF. The CDR3 DNA follows: TGCAGTGCTGACGATCTAGCGGGGGGGGAAGATACGCAGTATTTT.

This clonotype was picked up many times. The chain couples TRBV18 to TRBJ1-6; D call uncertain. Trimming removed 3 bases from V and 9 bases from J, with 15 bases in between. Germline CDR1 and CDR2: KGHSH and LQKENI. The CDR3 extends over 15 amino acids. CDR3 protein: CASSPTRAISSPLHF. The CDR3 bases are TGTGCCAGCTCACCGACGAGGGCTATTTCTTCACCCCTCCACTTT. The full variable domain, with the rest looked up from reference TRBV18 and TRBJ1-6, is NAGVMQNPRHLVRRRGQEARLRCSPMKGHSHVYWYRQLPEEGLKFMVYLQKENIIDESGMPKERFSAEFPKEGPSILRIQQVVRGDSAAYFCASSPTRAISSPLHFGNGTRLTVT.

This clonotype was seen at least ten times. The chain couples TRBV20-1 to TRBJ2-5; perhaps TRBD2 as D (5 bases). Germline V gene lookup returns CDR1 DFQATT and CDR2 SNEGSKA (reference sequence). The CDR3 consists of 13 residues. V was trimmed by 2 bases and J by 5 bases, leaving 12 bases between them. The CDR3 DNA reads TGCAGTGCTAGACCTGCGGGCGGGGAGACCCAGTACTTC. It encodes CSARPAGGETQYF.

This clonotype has at least ten counts. Germline is not matched at one junction end, which may reflect a read error. The chain carries TRBV10-1 and TRBJ1-1; no reliable D call. The CDR3 loop spans 13 amino acids. Germline V gene lookup returns CDR1 WNHNN and CDR2 SYGVQD (reference sequence). CDR3 nucleotide sequence: TGCTCCAGCAGACGGGAAATGAACACTGAAGCTTTCTTT. This sequence encodes CSSRREMNTEAFF.

This clonotype appeared a few times. The V and J genes are TRBV10-2 and TRBJ1-1; D is possibly TRBD1 (5 bases). CDR3 size: 13 residues. CDR1 and CDR2 (germline): WSHSY, SAAADI. Trimming took 3 bases from V and 4 from J, leaving 9 bases between them. CDR3 coding DNA: TGCGCCAGCAGTGATTCGGGACGCACTGAAGCTTTCTTT. This gives the protein CASSDSGRTEAFF.